The 8 T cell receptor beta chains in this list originate from one sample, sequenced in a study of control samples from healthy donors and cancer patients. Only in-frame clones appear in the TCRdb table, and some are missing; sequencing was by immunoSEQ multiplex PCR. Among around 150,000 clones listed, roughly 94% were seen once. The sample taken for sequencing was PBMCs. Every receptor here comes from a man between 60 and 75 years old with colorectal cancer.

V and J are TRBV7-2 and TRBJ2-3; the D is unclear. From germline, CDR1 is SGHTA and CDR2 FQGNSA. V dropped 2 bases and J dropped 3 bases, with 6 bases sitting between them. The CDR3 length is 13 residues. The CDR3 reads CASSLLRTDTQYF. CDR3 nucleotides: TGTGCCAGCAGCTTACTGAGGACAGATACGCAGTATTTT.

The chain uses TRBV5-1 and TRBJ1-1; the D gene is possibly TRBD1 (5 bases). The CDR3 runs 13 residues. Germline V gives CDR1 SGHRS, CDR2 YFSETQ. Between the trimmed V and J ends, which lost 1 base and 7 bases, there was a span of 11 bases. The CDR3 DNA reads TGCGCCAGCAGCTTGTCTCCAGGGTTTGAAGCTTTCTTT. It is translated as CASSLSPGFEAFF.

This chain uses TRBV4-1 with TRBJ2-2; 7 nucleotides match TRBD1. The CDR3 consists of 15 residues. Germline V gene data show CDR1 as MGHRA and CDR2 as YSYEKL. The trim removed 4 bases at V and 3 bases at J, leaving 5 bases unmatched. The DNA of the CDR3 is TGCGCCAGCAGCCCGACAGGGCCGGACACCGGGGAGCTGTTTTTT. Translation gives CASSPTGPDTGELFF.

The chain is built from TRBV7-9 and TRBJ1-2, with D possibly matching TRBD1 (6 bases). V lost 5 bases to trimming and J lost 2 bases, with 15 bases between them. Germline V CDR1 and CDR2: SEHNR, FQNEAQ (reference sequence). This CDR3 comprises 15 residues. CDR3 in amino acids: CASSPSGTPNYGYTF. DNA of the CDR3: TGTGCCAGCAGCCCGTCCGGGACACCGAACTATGGCTACACCTTC.

This chain joins TRBV9 and TRBJ2-7; perhaps TRBD2 as D (5 bases). The CDR3 sequence is 14 residues long. The germline gives CDR1 SGDLS, CDR2 YYNGEE. CDR3 sequence: CADGRASSSYEQYF. As DNA, the CDR3 is TGTGCGGACGGCCGGGCTAGCTCCTCCTACGAGCAGTACTTC.

The chain uses TRBV5-6 and TRBJ1-1; 7 positions agree with TRBD1. Trimming removed 2 bases from V and 8 bases from J; junction bases left unmatched: 12. In germline, CDR1 is SGHDT, CDR2 YYEEEE. This CDR3 region has 15 residues. CDR3: CASSFPAPATGEAFF. The CDR3 DNA is TGTGCCAGCAGCTTCCCCGCCCCCGCGACAGGGGAAGCTTTCTTT. The full variable domain, rest sourced from reference TRBV5-6 and TRBJ1-1, is DAGVTQSPTHLIKTRGQQVTLRCSPKSGHDTVSWYQQALGQGPQFIFQYYEEEERQRGNFPDRFSGHQFPNYSSELNVNALLLGDSALYLCASSFPAPATGEAFFGQGTRLTVV.

V is TRBV6-5 and J is TRBJ1-2, with D hard to call. There are 13 residues in the CDR3. The V gene lost 2 bases and the J gene lost 6 bases, with 10 bases spanning the gap. In germline, CDR1 is MNHEY, CDR2 SVGAGI. The CDR3 here is CASSYEGGNGYTF. DNA of the CDR3: TGTGCCAGCAGTTACGAGGGAGGGAATGGCTACACCTTC.

This chain uses TRBV5-1 with TRBJ2-5, with 12 positions matching TRBD2. The V gene end was trimmed by 0 bases and the J gene end by 1 base; junction bases not matched to a gene: 1. CDR3 length equals 16 residues. CDR1 SGHRS and CDR2 YFSETQ come from the germline V gene. The CDR3 protein is CASSLVLAGGQETQYF. As DNA, the CDR3 is TGCGCCAGCAGCTTGGTACTAGCGGGGGGCCAAGAGACCCAGTACTTC.